This TCR beta chain was obtained from a study of blood T cells in healthy people across ages. Study results and limitations: Relative to aged donors, long-lived donors carried more naive CD4+ cells and displayed higher diversity. Conclusively comparing naive with antigen-experienced cells was impossible with unsorted PBMCs.

In its sample, this clonotype was seen once. Antigen unknown. The authors drew 7.5 to 10 milliliters of peripheral blood from each donor. Next came a second PCR, run for roughly 7 to 12 cycles, which used a sample-barcoded 5' primer along with a J-beta primer mix. Using its own MiXCR run on the 5' RACE reads, TCRdb lists one record per CDR3 protein. The table shows 800,000 to 950,000 distinct CDR3 sequences, with 48% occurring only once. This CDR3 has 14 residues. Germline V gene sequence: CDR1 SGHTA, CDR2 FQGNSA. The chain couples TRBV7-2 to TRBJ2-4; D unclear. The J call may not be correct, given that the DNA end is closer to TRBJ2-7. The material sequenced was blood. The receptor was derived from a young man in good health. The CDR3 sequence is CASSLEGGRIEQYF. In nucleotides, the CDR3 is TGTGCCAGCAGCTTAGAAGGTGGTCGGATCGAGCAGTACTTC.